These T cell receptor beta chains were read from a single sample in a study of beta chain features in type 1 diabetes. Assay: immunoSEQ multiplex PCR; the TCRdb copy retains only in-frame clones and omits some. This sample has a few hundred thousand clones, with about a tenth found just once. Sequencing was done on a sample of central memory CD4+ T cells from blood. All receptors come from a man aged 18 to 29 in good health. The CDR3 runs from the conserved cysteine through the conserved F or W.

cdr3_aa v_call
CASSTQGWRGYTF TRBV28
CASRAGGPKDTQYF TRBV28
CASSYRVSTDTQYF TRBV6-5
CSARQGSQNEAFF TRBV29-1
CASSAPTGSGYEQYF TRBV7-2
CSGTSGSPETQYF TRBV29-1
CASSVGTGTESIYEQYF TRBV9
CASSESRGTTDTQYF TRBV25-1
CASSQDRITQYF TRBV14
CASSQGLRGSGSYEQFF TRBV4-1
CASSALQGGKETQYF TRBV28
CASSTRAGHTDTQYF TRBV5-5
CASSSMGETYGYTF TRBV11-1
CASSLVGSGTGHNEQFF TRBV7-2
CASSVGRADTQYF TRBV9
CASSLAGTTGNEQFF TRBV5-6
CASSPLAGRSSTDTQYF TRBV7-2
CASSWAGPPYEQYF TRBV13
CATSISRDRGLNEQFF TRBV15
CAWTPSEVGTEAFF TRBV30
CATSRDLSIEKLFF TRBV15
CASSQVAGWTDTQYF TRBV14
CASSLSGSYNEQFF TRBV27
CASKLITPGKPQHF TRBV25-1
CASSQDPSGGSRETQYF TRBV4-3
CASSLDVGGFSSGANVLTF TRBV7-9
CASSLGGGQVVYGYTF TRBV5-4
CASSPGVFEQYF TRBV18
CASRRVAGAGEQFF TRBV28
CASSRKAGSTDTQYF TRBV5-4
CASSSPGLRETQYF TRBV28
CASSLGARGTDTQYF TRBV7-2
CASSNPRVSGRRVTGELFF TRBV21-1
CASSRDTVYGYTF TRBV2
CASSGANTGELFF TRBV7-2
CASSQRGSTDTQYF TRBV7-6
CASSLAATGVTYEQYF TRBV5-4
CASSRDSGRSYNEQFF TRBV4-3
CASSRTGSSYEQYF TRBV11-1
CASRHRADTEAFF TRBV6-5
CASSYGQAGETQYF TRBV27
CASSPGGQGNEQYF TRBV23-1